This T cell receptor beta chain was profiled in a study of PD-1 blockade in mismatch repair-deficient tumors. Only in-frame clones appear in the TCRdb table, and some are missing; sequencing was by immunoSEQ multiplex PCR. The table has 40,000 to 65,000 clones, 81% seen once; the top ten hold approximately 8.4%. The V and J ends lost 1 base and 2 bases, in that order; junction bases with no gene match: 5. CDR1 is LGHNA, CDR2 YSLEER, per germline. The CDR3 is 15 amino acids. Sequences were derived from peripheral blood, sampled approximately 18 weeks after starting pembrolizumab. The origin of this receptor is an adult with mismatch repair-deficient cancer. The chain links TRBV4-3 to TRBJ2-7; TRBD1 aligns across 7 bases. The CDR3 sequence: CASSQATGAAYEQYF. CDR3 DNA sequence: TGCGCCAGCAGCCAAGCCACAGGGGCGGCCTACGAGCAGTACTTC.